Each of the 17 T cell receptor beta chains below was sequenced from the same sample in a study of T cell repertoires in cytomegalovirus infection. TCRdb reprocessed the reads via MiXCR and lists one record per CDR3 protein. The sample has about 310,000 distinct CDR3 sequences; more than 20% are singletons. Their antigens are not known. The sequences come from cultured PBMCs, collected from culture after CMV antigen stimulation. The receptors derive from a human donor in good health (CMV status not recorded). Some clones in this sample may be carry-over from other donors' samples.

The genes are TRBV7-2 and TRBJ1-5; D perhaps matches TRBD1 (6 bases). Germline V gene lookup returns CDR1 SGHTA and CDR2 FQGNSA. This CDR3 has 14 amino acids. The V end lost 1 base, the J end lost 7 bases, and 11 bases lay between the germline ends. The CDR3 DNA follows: TGTGCCAGCAGCTTAGTACAGGGTTACCAGCCCCAGCATTTT. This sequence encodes CASSLVQGYQPQHF.

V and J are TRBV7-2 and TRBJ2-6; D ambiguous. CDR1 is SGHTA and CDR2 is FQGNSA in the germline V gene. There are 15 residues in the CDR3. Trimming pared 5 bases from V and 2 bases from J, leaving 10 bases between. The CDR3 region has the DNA TGTGCCAGCAGCCAAATGGTGGCTGGGGCCAACGTCCTGACTTTC. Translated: CASSQMVAGANVLTF.

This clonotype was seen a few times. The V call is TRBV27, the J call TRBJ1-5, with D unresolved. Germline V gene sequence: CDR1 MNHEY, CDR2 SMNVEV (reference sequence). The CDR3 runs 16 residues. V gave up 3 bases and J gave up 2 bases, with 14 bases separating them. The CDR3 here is CASSFRGGLGNQPQHF. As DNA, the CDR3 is TGTGCCAGCAGTTTCCGGGGAGGGCTGGGCAATCAGCCCCAGCATTTT.

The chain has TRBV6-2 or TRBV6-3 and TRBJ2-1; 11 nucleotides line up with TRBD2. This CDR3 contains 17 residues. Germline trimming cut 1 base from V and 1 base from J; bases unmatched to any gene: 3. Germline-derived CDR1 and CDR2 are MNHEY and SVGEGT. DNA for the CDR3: TGTGCCAGCAGTTACTATAGCGGGAGGGGTTCCTACAATGAGCAGTTCTTC. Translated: CASSYYSGRGSYNEQFF.

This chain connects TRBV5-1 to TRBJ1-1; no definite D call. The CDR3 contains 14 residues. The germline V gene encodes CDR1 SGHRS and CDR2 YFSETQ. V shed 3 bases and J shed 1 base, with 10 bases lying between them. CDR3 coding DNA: TGCGCCAGCAGCTCTCCCTACGGGAACACTGAAGCTTTCTTT. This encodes CASSSPYGNTEAFF.

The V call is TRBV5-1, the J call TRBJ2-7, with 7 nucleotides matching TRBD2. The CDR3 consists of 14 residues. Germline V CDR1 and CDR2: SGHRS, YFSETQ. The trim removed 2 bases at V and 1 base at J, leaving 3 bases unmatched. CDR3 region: CASSFLAESYEQYF. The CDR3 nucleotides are TGCGCCAGCAGCTTTCTAGCGGAGTCCTACGAGCAGTACTTC.

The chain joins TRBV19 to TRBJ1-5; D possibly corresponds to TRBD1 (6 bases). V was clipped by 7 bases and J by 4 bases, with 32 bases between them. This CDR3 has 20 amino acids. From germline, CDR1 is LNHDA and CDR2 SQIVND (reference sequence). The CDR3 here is CASKDARAGATLPFNQPQHF. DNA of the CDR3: TGTGCCAGTAAGGATGCTAGGGCAGGGGCCACACTTCCCTTTAATCAGCCCCAGCATTTT.

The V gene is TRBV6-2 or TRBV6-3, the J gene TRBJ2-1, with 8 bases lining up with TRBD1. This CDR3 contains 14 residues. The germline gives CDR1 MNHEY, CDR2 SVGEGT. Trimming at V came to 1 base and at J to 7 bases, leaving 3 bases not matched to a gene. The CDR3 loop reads CASSYLDRENEQFF. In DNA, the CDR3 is TGTGCCAGCAGTTACTTGGACAGGGAAAATGAGCAGTTCTTC.

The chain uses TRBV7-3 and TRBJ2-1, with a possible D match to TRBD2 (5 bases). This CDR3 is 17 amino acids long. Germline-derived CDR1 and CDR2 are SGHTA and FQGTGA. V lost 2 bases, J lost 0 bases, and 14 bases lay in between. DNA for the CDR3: TGTGCCAGCAGCTTAGAGGCGCGGGCCTTCTCCTACAATGAGCAGTTCTTC. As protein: CASSLEARAFSYNEQFF.

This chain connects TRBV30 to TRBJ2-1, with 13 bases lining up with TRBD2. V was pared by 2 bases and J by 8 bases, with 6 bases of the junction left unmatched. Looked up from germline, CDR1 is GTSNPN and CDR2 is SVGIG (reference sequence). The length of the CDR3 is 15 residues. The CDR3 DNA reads TGTGCCTGGAGTACGGGGACTAGCGGGACCCATGAGCAGTTCTTC. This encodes CAWSTGTSGTHEQFF.

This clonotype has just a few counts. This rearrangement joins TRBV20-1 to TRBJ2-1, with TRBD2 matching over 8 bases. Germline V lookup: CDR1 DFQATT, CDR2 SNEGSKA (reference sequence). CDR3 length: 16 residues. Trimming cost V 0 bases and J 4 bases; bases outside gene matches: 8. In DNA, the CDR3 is TGCAGTGCTAGAGATGACCCAAGCGGGAGTTACAATGAGCAGTTCTTC. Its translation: CSARDDPSGSYNEQFF.

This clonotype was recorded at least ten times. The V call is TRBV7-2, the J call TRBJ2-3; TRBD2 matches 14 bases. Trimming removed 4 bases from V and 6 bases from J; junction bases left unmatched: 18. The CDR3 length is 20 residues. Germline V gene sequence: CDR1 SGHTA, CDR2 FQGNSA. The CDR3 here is CASSSPGLAGDRSNADTQYF. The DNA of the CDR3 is TGTGCCAGCAGCTCCCCGGGACTAGCGGGAGATAGGAGTAATGCGGATACGCAGTATTTT.

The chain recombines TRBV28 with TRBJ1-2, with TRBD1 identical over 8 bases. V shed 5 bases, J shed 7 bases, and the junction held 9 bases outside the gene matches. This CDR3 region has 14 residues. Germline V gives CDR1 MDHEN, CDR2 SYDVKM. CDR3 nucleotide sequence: TGTGCCAGCAGTCCATGGGACAGGTCGGGTGGCTACACCTTC. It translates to CASSPWDRSGGYTF.

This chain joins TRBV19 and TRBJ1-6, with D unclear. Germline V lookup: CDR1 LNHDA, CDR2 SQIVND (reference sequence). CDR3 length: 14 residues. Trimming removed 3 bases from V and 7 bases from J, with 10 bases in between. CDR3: CASSIGVENSPLHF. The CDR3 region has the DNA TGTGCCAGTAGTATCGGGGTGGAGAATTCACCCCTCCACTTT.

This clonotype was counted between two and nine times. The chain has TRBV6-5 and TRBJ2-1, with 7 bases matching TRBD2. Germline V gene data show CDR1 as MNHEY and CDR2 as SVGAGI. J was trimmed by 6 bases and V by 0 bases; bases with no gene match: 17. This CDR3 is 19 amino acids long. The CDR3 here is CASSYSISAGDQSGNEQFF. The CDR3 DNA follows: TGTGCCAGCAGTTACTCGATTTCGGCGGGAGATCAATCCGGCAATGAGCAGTTCTTC.

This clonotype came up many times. In DNA, the CDR3 is TGTGCCAGCACCCACCTTGATCAGCCCCAGCATTTT. Protein sequence: CASTHLDQPQHF. This sequence joins TRBV12-3 or TRBV12-4 and TRBJ1-5, with D unclear. This CDR3 region has 12 residues. The ends were cut back, 7 bases at V and 5 bases at J, with 9 bases in the middle.

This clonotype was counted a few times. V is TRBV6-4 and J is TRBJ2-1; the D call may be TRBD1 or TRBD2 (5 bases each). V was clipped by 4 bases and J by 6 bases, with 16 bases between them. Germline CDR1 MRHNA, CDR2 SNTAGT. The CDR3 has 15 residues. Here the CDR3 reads CASSVGGSGRNEQFF. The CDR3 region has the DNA TGTGCCAGCAGTGTTGGGGGATCAGGACGCAATGAGCAGTTCTTC.